This passage covers 10 T cell receptor beta chains from one sample sequenced in a study of blood T cell repertoires in COVID-19 (dated by TCRdb to between 2020 and 2021). Library creation used the immunoSEQ multiplex PCR assay. Held by TCRdb, this immuneACCESS table contains in-frame sequences only and omits some clones. Under half of the omission traces to an unresolved V gene where checked; the cause of the rest is unknown. The sample records over 250,000 clones, about nine tenths of which are singletons. Jointly, the top ten make up 1.9% of the sample. The sequenced material came from PBMCs or T cells enriched from blood (not recorded which). These receptors all come from a woman aged 60-75 years who had recovered from COVID-19.

The chain recombines TRBV11-2 with TRBJ1-5, with D perhaps TRBD1 (5 bases). The CDR3 loop spans 16 amino acids. The ends were cut back, 5 bases at V and 4 bases at J, with 18 bases in the middle. Germline V CDR1 and CDR2: SGHAT, FQNNGV. CDR3 sequence: CASSPQGAVKNQPQHF. CDR3 sequence (DNA): TGTGCCAGCAGCCCGCAGGGCGCTGTGAAGAATCAGCCCCAGCATTTT.

For the CDR3, the DNA is TGCGCCAGCGGACAGGGGGCTAGTTCTGAAGCTTTCTTT. It codes for CASGQGASSEAFF. V usage is TRBV5-1 and J usage is TRBJ1-1; 11 bases are a match to TRBD1. J was trimmed by 6 bases and V by 7 bases; bases with no gene match: 5. This CDR3 spans 13 amino acids. Germline CDR1 and CDR2: SGHRS and YFSETQ.

V gene TRBV5-5 combines with J gene TRBJ2-1; 7 bases map to TRBD2. The CDR3 is 15 residues long. Per germline, CDR1 SGHKS and CDR2 YYEKEE (reference sequence). V trimming: 4 bases; J trimming: 7 bases; junction bases outside the gene matches: 11. The CDR3 bases are TGTGCCAGCAGCCCCGGGACTACCCTTCGGAATGAGCAGTTCTTC. This codes for CASSPGTTLRNEQFF.

This clone was counted between two and nine times. The chain has TRBV10-1 and TRBJ2-2; tentatively, D is TRBD2 (5 bases). The V gene's germline CDR1 is WNHNN and CDR2 SYGVQD (reference sequence). Trimming removed 4 bases from V and 6 bases from J, with 12 bases in between. CDR3 length: 14 residues. The CDR3, as DNA: TGCGCCAGCAGTGGGGCCGAGGAGGCCGGGGAGCTGTTTTTT. Its translation: CASSGAEEAGELFF.

This chain connects TRBV20-1 to TRBJ1-5; possible D gene TRBD1, 5 bases. With 3 bases removed from V and 6 bases from J, the gap between germline ends came to 12 bases. This CDR3 contains 13 residues. Germline V gives CDR1 DFQATT, CDR2 SNEGSKA (reference sequence). CDR3 amino acids: CSASPGGGQPQHF. In DNA, the CDR3 is TGCAGTGCTAGTCCCGGGGGGGGTCAGCCCCAGCATTTT.

The V call is TRBV29-1, the J call TRBJ1-2; 8 nucleotides align to TRBD1. The CDR3 is 14 residues long. The germline gives CDR1 SQVTM, CDR2 ANQGSEA. V shed 3 bases and J 8 bases; nucleotides not matched to a gene: 11. The CDR3 protein is CSVDRETGVEGYTF. The DNA for the CDR3 is TGCAGCGTTGACCGAGAGACAGGGGTAGAAGGCTACACCTTC.

This chain links TRBV7-6 with TRBJ2-1; a weak D match, TRBD1 (6 bases). This CDR3 is 15 amino acids long. Germline V lookup: CDR1 SGHVS, CDR2 FNYEAQ. Trimming left V 3 bases short and J 3 bases short, with 12 bases between. In DNA, the CDR3 is TGTGCCAGCAGCTTCTCCGGGACACTCTACAATGAGCAGTTCTTC. As protein: CASSFSGTLYNEQFF.

This clone has just a few counts. This sequence joins TRBV5-4 and TRBJ2-2; 9 nucleotides align to TRBD1. Unmatched junction bases numbered 7, after V lost 3 bases and J lost 7 bases. Germline CDR1 is SGHNT and CDR2 is YYREEE (reference sequence). The CDR3 loop spans 15 amino acids. CDR3 nucleotides: TGTGCCAGCAGCTCTAACAGGGGGCGCGGCGGGGAGCTGTTTTTT. Translation gives CASSSNRGRGGELFF. The whole variable domain, remainder taken from reference TRBV5-4 and TRBJ2-2, is ETGVTQSPTHLIKTRGQQVTLRCSSQSGHNTVSWYQQALGQGPQFIFQYYREEENGRGNFPPRFSGLQFPNYSSELNVNALELDDSALYLCASSSNRGRGGELFFGEGSRLTVL.

This CDR3 reads CASSLMGRDNEKLFF. CDR3 coding DNA: TGTGCCAGCAGCTTAATGGGGCGGGATAATGAAAAACTGTTTTTT. The rearrangement uses TRBV7-8 and TRBJ1-4; D possibly corresponds to TRBD1 (5 bases). The V end was cut by 2 bases, the J end by 4 bases, with 11 bases between. Germline V lookup: CDR1 SGHVS, CDR2 FQNEAQ. This CDR3 spans 15 amino acids.

The V call is TRBV28, the J call TRBJ1-1; D is possibly TRBD1 (6 bases). Looked up from germline, CDR1 is MDHEN and CDR2 is SYDVKM. Trimming took off 3 bases at V and 6 bases at J, with 17 bases between the two ends. This CDR3 has 15 amino acids. CDR3 residues: CASSFPGFEGAEAFF. CDR3 sequence (DNA): TGTGCCAGCAGTTTCCCTGGGTTCGAGGGGGCTGAAGCTTTCTTT.